This TCR beta chain is drawn from a study of cytomegalovirus exposure and HLA in healthy donors. Overall study context: An earlier analysis identified 100 million to 130 million unique TCR beta sequences in some 170 million T cells. Findings and caveats of the study: High specificity and sensitivity for cytomegalovirus status were reported for the classifier. Usually a TCR sequence was rare, but some public TCRs were found in many donors.

PCR involved 60 Vbeta and 13 Jbeta primers. Profiled with immunoSEQ multiplex PCR; TCRdb holds only in-frame clones, not every one. The sample records around 130,000 clones, around three quarters being singletons. The CDR3 runs 18 residues. With V trimmed by 4 bases and J by 3 bases, 9 bases remained unmatched. The germline CDR1 and CDR2 sequences are PRHDT and FYEKMQ (reference sequence). With respect to this clone: No antigen is known for it.

The sequenced sample was PBMCs. The genes are TRBV13 and TRBJ2-3; 14 positions agree with TRBD2. The origin of this receptor is a woman between 45 and 65 years old in good health and CMV-seronegative. Here the CDR3 DNA reads TGTGCCAGCAGCTACCCGGGACTAGCGGGAGTAGAGACAGATACGCAGTATTTT. The encoded protein is CASSYPGLAGVETDTQYF.